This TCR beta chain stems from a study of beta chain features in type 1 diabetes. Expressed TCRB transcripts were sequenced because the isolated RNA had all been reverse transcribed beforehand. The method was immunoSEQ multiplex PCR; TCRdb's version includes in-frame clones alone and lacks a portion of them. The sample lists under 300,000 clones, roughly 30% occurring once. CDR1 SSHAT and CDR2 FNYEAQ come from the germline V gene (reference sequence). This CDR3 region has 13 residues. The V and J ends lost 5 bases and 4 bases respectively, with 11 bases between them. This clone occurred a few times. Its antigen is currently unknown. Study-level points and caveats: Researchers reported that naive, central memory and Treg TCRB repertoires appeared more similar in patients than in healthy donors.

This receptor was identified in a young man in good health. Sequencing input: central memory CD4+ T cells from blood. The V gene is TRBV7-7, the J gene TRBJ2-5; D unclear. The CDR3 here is CASSPAGLETQYF. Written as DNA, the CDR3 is TGTGCCAGCAGCCCCGCCGGCTTAGAGACCCAGTACTTC.